A selection of T cell receptor beta chains follows, all from one sample in a study of T cell responses to AZD1222 COVID-19 vaccine. Only in-frame clones appear in the TCRdb table, and some are missing; sequencing was by immunoSEQ multiplex PCR. The table records 150,000 to 200,000 clones, about nine tenths of them present only once. Sequenced here: peripheral blood, sampled on day 0 of AZD1222 vaccination. Receptors originate from an adult in good health. The CDR3 runs from the conserved cysteine through the conserved F or W. Fields, in order: V gene, J gene, clone size, D gene, CDR3 protein, CDR3 DNA. The D gene is left open where the match is weak. Expanded clones get a size class; other rows say once, few or many, or leave the size out.

>TRBV6-6|TRBJ1-1|.|.
CASSINRGTEAFF
TGTGCCAGCAGCATAAACAGAGGGACTGAAGCTTTCTTT
>TRBV15|TRBJ2-2|.|.
CATSRDRSTGPTGELFF
TGTGCCACCAGCAGAGACCGGTCAACAGGGCCCACCGGGGAGCTGTTTTTT
>TRBV6-5|TRBJ1-4|.|.
CASSRGLVGGEKLFF
TGTGCCAGCAGTCGTGGCCTGGTCGGTGGGGAAAAACTGTTTTTT
>TRBV2|TRBJ2-7|.|.
CASAGGTNAYEQYF
TGTGCCAGCGCCGGGGGAACGAATGCCTACGAGCAGTACTTC
>TRBV5-1|TRBJ2-1|once|.
CASSASGLSSYNEQFF
TGCGCCAGCAGCGCGTCGGGGTTGAGCTCCTACAATGAGCAGTTCTTC
>TRBV7-2|TRBJ2-7|once|.
CASSPYVFYEQYF
TGTGCCAGCAGCCCCTATGTTTTTTACGAGCAGTACTTC
>TRBV7-6|TRBJ2-5|.|.
CASSAAGPSKGTQYF
TGTGCCAGCAGCGCCGCCGGTCCCTCGAAAGGGACCCAGTACTTC
>TRBV11-2|TRBJ2-3|.|.
CASSFGAGPTDTQYF
TGTGCCAGCAGCTTCGGGGCAGGGCCAACAGATACGCAGTATTTT
>TRBV28|TRBJ1-2|.|TRBD1
CASSPIRGRGYTF
TGTGCCAGCAGCCCAATCAGGGGGCGGGGCTACACCTTC
>TRBV29-1|TRBJ1-1|.|.
CSVVGGRTEAFF
TGCAGCGTCGTAGGGGGGCGTACTGAAGCTTTCTTT
>TRBV6-1|TRBJ2-1|.|TRBD2
CASSERGDGVPQFF
TGTGCCAGCAGTGAACGGGGGGATGGGGTCCCGCAGTTCTTC
>TRBV15|TRBJ2-2|few|.
CATSRVGGPTGELFF
TGTGCCACCAGCAGAGTAGGAGGGCCGACCGGGGAGCTGTTTTTT
>TRBV7-7|TRBJ2-5|once|TRBD1
CASSPGGAGTGWETQYF
TGTGCTAGCAGCCCCGGCGGGGCGGGGACAGGGTGGGAGACCCAGTACTTC
>TRBV5-1|TRBJ2-7|.|.
CASSIPLGPHDEQYF
TGCGCCAGCAGCATACCTCTGGGGCCCCATGACGAGCAGTACTTC
>TRBV2|TRBJ2-1|.|TRBD2
CASSVWTSGGNEQFF
TGTGCCAGCAGCGTCTGGACTAGCGGGGGCAATGAGCAGTTCTTC
>TRBV18|TRBJ1-5|.|TRBD1
CASSPGQVGNQPQHF
TGTGCCAGCTCACCGGGACAGGTGGGCAATCAGCCCCAGCATTTT
>TRBV29-1|TRBJ2-5|once|TRBD2
CSVEGSTSGGNQETQYF
TGCAGCGTTGAAGGGTCAACTAGCGGGGGAAACCAAGAGACCCAGTACTTC
>TRBV6-1|TRBJ1-1|.|TRBD1
CASSALGQGETEAFF
TGTGCCAGCAGTGCGCTGGGACAGGGAGAAACTGAAGCTTTCTTT
>TRBV28|TRBJ1-6|.|.
CASKTVNSPLHF
TGTGCCAGCAAGACGGTTAATTCACCCCTCCACTTT
>TRBV7-6|TRBJ1-2|.|.
CASSSSPDPKGYGYTF
TGTGCCAGCAGCTCAAGCCCCGACCCTAAGGGGTATGGCTACACCTTC
>TRBV11-2|TRBJ1-1|.|.
CASSRNPRDTEAFF
TGTGCCAGCAGCAGAAACCCCAGGGACACTGAAGCTTTCTTT
>TRBV28|TRBJ1-1|.|.
CASSPHMNTEAFF
TGTGCCAGCAGTCCACATATGAACACTGAAGCTTTCTTT
>TRBV7-2|TRBJ2-2|.|TRBD2
CASSSTTTSGSSGELFF
TGTGCCAGCAGCTCCACTACGACTAGCGGGAGTTCCGGGGAGCTGTTTTTT
>TRBV7-2|TRBJ1-2|.|.
CASSSHLPTHGYTF
TGTGCCAGCAGCTCTCACCTGCCTACACATGGCTACACCTTC
>TRBV6-5|TRBJ1-1|.|.
CAAGHGRNTEAFF
TGTGCCGCGGGCCACGGAAGGAACACTGAAGCTTTCTTT
>TRBV28|TRBJ1-2|.|TRBD1
CASSFTGEDGYTF
TGTGCCAGCAGTTTTACAGGGGAGGATGGCTACACCTTC
>TRBV5-1|TRBJ1-2|.|.
CASSSGPPGGYTF
TGCGCCAGCAGCTCGGGGCCGCCTGGTGGCTACACCTTC
>TRBV12-3/TRBV12-4|TRBJ1-5|.|.
CASSPYRDLHQHF
TGTGCCAGCAGTCCCTATCGGGATTTACACCAGCATTTT
>TRBV13|TRBJ1-3|once|.
CASSLGPGSGNTIYF
TGTGCCAGCAGCTTGGGGCCGGGCTCTGGAAACACCATATATTTT
>TRBV6-1|TRBJ1-2|.|.
CASSEWSRGDGYTF
TGTGCCAGCAGTGAATGGAGCAGGGGTGATGGCTACACCTTC
>TRBV4-3|TRBJ2-7|.|.
CASSQFQQGSKLDF
TGCGCCAGCAGCCAATTCCAACAGGGCAGTAAGTTGGACTTC
>TRBV19|TRBJ1-4|.|.
CASRWTNEKLFF
TGTGCCAGTAGATGGACGAATGAAAAACTGTTTTTT
>TRBV7-2|TRBJ1-3|.|TRBD1
CASSAAGTGVSGNTIYF
TGTGCCAGCAGCGCAGCCGGGACAGGCGTCTCTGGAAACACCATATATTTT
>TRBV10-3|TRBJ2-7|.|TRBD2
CAISPGLDIYEQYF
TGTGCCATCAGCCCGGGACTAGATATCTACGAGCAGTACTTC
>TRBV28|TRBJ1-2|.|.
CAISAGHLYGYTF
TGTGCCATCTCGGCGGGACACCTCTATGGCTACACCTTC
>TRBV7-9|TRBJ1-2|.|.
CASSFLAQSNYGYTF
TGTGCCAGCAGCTTCCTGGCCCAAAGCAACTATGGCTACACCTTC
>TRBV5-1|TRBJ2-7|.|.
CASSVAGQNYEQYF
TGCGCCAGCAGCGTAGCGGGACAGAACTACGAGCAGTACTTC
>TRBV6-5|TRBJ1-5|.|TRBD1
CASSQGQSRQPQHF
TGTGCCAGCAGCCAGGGACAGTCACGACAGCCCCAGCATTTT
>TRBV28|TRBJ2-7|.|.
CASSLMGGGYEQYF
TGTGCCAGCAGTTTAATGGGGGGAGGCTACGAGCAGTACTTC
>TRBV27|TRBJ2-7|.|TRBD2
CASRESGRYEQYF
TGTGCCAGCAGAGAAAGCGGGAGGTACGAGCAGTACTTC
>TRBV7-2|TRBJ1-1|.|TRBD1
CASSLSGGGPEAFF
TGTGCCAGCAGCTTATCAGGGGGGGGACCTGAAGCTTTCTTT